These 9 T cell receptor beta chains share one sample of origin, sequenced in a study of blood T cell repertoires in COVID-19. Clones were sequenced by immunoSEQ multiplex PCR, and TCRdb holds only the in-frame ones, with some missing. The sample has under 85,000 clones, around four fifths seen once; the top ten hold roughly two fifths. Sequenced input: peripheral blood. Source of these receptors: an elderly man with active or convalescent COVID-19.

The chain is built from TRBV25-1 and TRBJ1-4; 9 positions match TRBD1. This CDR3 has 15 amino acids. Germline V CDR1 and CDR2: MGHDK, SYGVNS. J was trimmed by 5 bases and V by 3 bases; bases with no gene match: 4. In DNA form, the CDR3 reads TGTGCCAGCAGTGATAAGGGACAGGGAAATGAAAAACTGTTTTTT. Its protein is CASSDKGQGNEKLFF.

This rearrangement joins TRBV10-3 to TRBJ2-5; a possible D gene is TRBD1 (6 bases). V lost 5 bases and J 1 base, leaving 11 bases between the germline ends. The CDR3 is made up of 14 amino acids. In germline, CDR1 is ENHRY, CDR2 SYGVKD. The CDR3 coding sequence is TGTGCCATCAGTAAAACAGGGATCCAAGAGACCCAGTACTTC. Its protein product is CAISKTGIQETQYF.

The chain combines TRBV7-2 with TRBJ2-1, with a tentative D call TRBD2 (6 bases). Trimming left V 5 bases short and J 4 bases short, with 24 bases between. Germline V gene sequence: CDR1 SGHTA, CDR2 FQGNSA. CDR3 length equals 18 residues. The CDR3 here is CASSLVGLGSAGYNEQFF. Written as DNA, the CDR3 is TGTGCCAGCAGCCTCGTTGGTCTAGGGTCCGCGGGATACAATGAGCAGTTCTTC.

The chain couples TRBV30 to TRBJ2-3, with 7 bases fitting TRBD2. CDR1 is GTSNPN and CDR2 is SVGIG in the germline V gene (reference sequence). With V trimmed by 1 base and J by 5 bases, 9 bases remained unmatched. The CDR3 totals 15 residues. Here the CDR3 DNA reads TGTGCCTGGAGTGCCGTCGCGGGGGAGGAAGATACGCAGTATTTT. This codes for CAWSAVAGEEDTQYF.

The V gene is TRBV11-2, the J gene TRBJ2-1; the match to TRBD1 covers 11 bases. CDR3 length: 15 amino acids. The V and J ends lost 4 bases and 6 bases, in that order; junction bases with no gene match: 5. Looked up from germline, CDR1 is SGHAT and CDR2 is FQNNGV. CDR3 region: CASSSPGTGGNEQFF. CDR3 coding DNA: TGTGCCAGCAGCTCCCCCGGGACAGGGGGCAATGAGCAGTTCTTC.

The chain links TRBV10-1 to TRBJ2-5; 10 nucleotides align to TRBD1. Trimming took 5 bases from V and 5 from J; bases not matched to a gene: 11. This CDR3 spans 16 amino acids. Germline V gene sequence: CDR1 WNHNN, CDR2 SYGVQD (reference sequence). CDR3 protein: CASSHRTGGHRETQYF. The CDR3 DNA reads TGCGCCAGCAGTCACCGGACAGGGGGGCATCGGGAGACCCAGTACTTC.

This chain joins TRBV6-2 or TRBV6-3 and TRBJ2-7; 8 nucleotides match TRBD2. Losses at the gene ends were 2 bases for V and 2 bases for J; bases not matched to a gene: 8. CDR3 size: 16 residues. Germline assignment: CDR1 MNHEY and CDR2 SVGEGT. The CDR3 is CASSYPSGSVPYEQYF. In DNA form, the CDR3 reads TGTGCCAGCAGTTACCCAAGCGGGAGTGTACCCTACGAGCAGTACTTC.

V gene TRBV7-8 combines with J gene TRBJ2-3, with a possible D match to TRBD1 (5 bases). V lost 4 bases, J lost 4 bases, and 15 bases lay in between. Germline assignment: CDR1 SGHVS and CDR2 FQNEAQ. The CDR3 sequence is 15 residues long. The CDR3 protein is CASSSPGNSADTQYF. Written as DNA, the CDR3 is TGTGCCAGCAGCTCCCCAGGGAACTCGGCAGATACGCAGTATTTT.

The rearrangement uses TRBV5-1 and TRBJ1-1; 8 positions agree with TRBD1. Germline-derived CDR1 and CDR2 are SGHRS and YFSETQ. This CDR3 comprises 16 residues. With V trimmed by 4 bases and J by 3 bases, 11 bases remained unmatched. CDR3 nucleotide sequence: TGCGCCAGCAGCCCCTCCCTAGCCAGGGGGCACACTGAAGCTTTCTTT. Translated, it gives CASSPSLARGHTEAFF. Using reference TRBV5-1 and TRBJ1-1 for the parts outside the CDR3, the full variable domain is KAGVTQTPRYLIKTRGQQVTLSCSPISGHRSVSWYQQTPGQGLQFLFEYFSETQRNKGNFPGRFSGRQFSNSRSEMNVSTLELGDSALYLCASSPSLARGHTEAFFGQGTRLTVV.